A selection of T cell receptor beta chains follows, all from one sample in a study of blood T cell repertoires in COVID-19. Produced via immunoSEQ multiplex PCR; TCRdb's table is partial and in-frame only. The data contain nearly 300,000 clones, approximately 84% of them singletons. The sequenced sample consisted of peripheral blood. The receptors shown here come from a human donor with COVID-19, enrolled during active disease. The donor label of this sample is uncertain. Both conserved end residues are trimmed from each CDR3. Each record gives: J gene, V gene, clone size, CDR3 protein. Size is stated for part of the rows, as once, few or many counts, or as a class when the clone is expanded.

>TRBJ2-1|TRBV18|-
ASSPPGGPTYNEQF
>TRBJ1-2|TRBV27|-
ASSLGQGALNFYGYT
>TRBJ1-2|TRBV13|-
ASSLSGDREVDGYT
>TRBJ2-5|TRBV4-3|-
ASSQEGTGGVETQY
>TRBJ2-1|TRBV19|-
ASSLRQEDNEQF
>TRBJ2-7|TRBV28|-
ASTPTGIGVNNEQY
>TRBJ1-1|TRBV10-2|-
ASSDRGSEAF
>TRBJ2-7|TRBV7-9|few
ASSEGGDFSSEQY
>TRBJ1-2|TRBV3-1/TRBV3-2|once
ASSSETAYGYT
>TRBJ2-5|TRBV27|-
ASARTGRRETQY
>TRBJ2-2|TRBV5-1|few
ASSLPRETGELF
>TRBJ2-6|TRBV5-1|-
ASSLEGISGANVLT
>TRBJ1-2|TRBV20-1|-
SATGQGSYT
>TRBJ2-3|TRBV7-8|-
ASSGGRAGTDTQY
>TRBJ1-2|TRBV10-3|-
AISDKNPLDRGYGYT
>TRBJ2-5|TRBV5-4|-
ASSLGDRGQQTQY
>TRBJ2-7|TRBV28|-
ASSTRGEGTSYEQY
>TRBJ1-5|TRBV28|-
ASSRVHIRNQPQH
>TRBJ1-5|TRBV10-3|-
AISESVGAGDQPQH
>TRBJ1-6|TRBV2|-
ASSRDRGESPLH
>TRBJ1-2|TRBV30|-
AWSRQGGDGYT
>TRBJ1-5|TRBV3-1/TRBV3-2|few
ASSQTGSYQPQH
>TRBJ2-7|TRBV19|-
ASSIDDSRLVYEQY
>TRBJ1-4|TRBV28|-
ASSPRQGLSEKLF
>TRBJ2-3|TRBV27|-
ASSLWREGTDTQY
>TRBJ2-3|TRBV7-3|-
ASSLDRGADTQY
>TRBJ2-7|TRBV6-5|-
ASSYSGSREQY